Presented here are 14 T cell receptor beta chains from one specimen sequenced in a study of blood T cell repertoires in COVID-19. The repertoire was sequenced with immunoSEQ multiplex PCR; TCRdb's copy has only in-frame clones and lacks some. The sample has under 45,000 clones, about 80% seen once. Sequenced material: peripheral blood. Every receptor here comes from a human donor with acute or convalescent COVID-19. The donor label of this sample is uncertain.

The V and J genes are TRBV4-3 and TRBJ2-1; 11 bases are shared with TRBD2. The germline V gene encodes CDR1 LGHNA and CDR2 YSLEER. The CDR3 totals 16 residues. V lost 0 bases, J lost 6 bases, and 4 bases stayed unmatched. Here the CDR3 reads CASSQDSGTSGNEQFF. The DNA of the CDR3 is TGCGCCAGCAGCCAAGATTCGGGGACTAGCGGCAATGAGCAGTTCTTC.

This CDR3 is CSVEVPPGVATNEKLFF. The CDR3 DNA reads as TGCAGCGTTGAAGTTCCTCCAGGGGTGGCAACTAATGAAAAACTGTTTTTT. This rearrangement joins TRBV29-1 to TRBJ1-4; tentative D call: TRBD1 (6 bases). The CDR3 spans 17 residues. V was cut by 1 base and J by 0 bases, with 15 bases left in between. CDR1 is SQVTM and CDR2 is ANQGSEA in the germline V gene.

The CDR3 nucleotides read TGCGCCAGCAGCCTCGGGACAGGGGGCTACGAGCAGTACTTC. Residues: CASSLGTGGYEQYF. This sequence joins TRBV10-1 and TRBJ2-7; 11 positions agree with TRBD1. There are 14 residues in the CDR3. CDR1 is WNHNN and CDR2 is SYGVQD in the germline V gene (reference sequence). J lost 3 bases, V lost 6 bases, and 4 bases had no gene match.

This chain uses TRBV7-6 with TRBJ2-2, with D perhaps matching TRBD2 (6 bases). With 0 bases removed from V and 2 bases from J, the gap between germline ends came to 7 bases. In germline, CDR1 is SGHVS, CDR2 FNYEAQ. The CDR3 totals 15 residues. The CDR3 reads CASSLAGGNTGELFF. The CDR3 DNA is TGTGCCAGCAGCTTAGCGGGGGGTAACACCGGGGAGCTGTTTTTT.

The CDR3, as DNA: TGTGCCAGCTCAACAGGGAGTTCGGCTAATGAAAAACTGTTTTTT. This translates into CASSTGSSANEKLFF. This chain links TRBV18 with TRBJ1-4; D is perhaps TRBD1 (6 bases). The CDR3 totals 15 residues. Trimming cost V 5 bases and J 3 bases, with 13 bases left between them. Germline CDR1 KGHSH, CDR2 LQKENI.

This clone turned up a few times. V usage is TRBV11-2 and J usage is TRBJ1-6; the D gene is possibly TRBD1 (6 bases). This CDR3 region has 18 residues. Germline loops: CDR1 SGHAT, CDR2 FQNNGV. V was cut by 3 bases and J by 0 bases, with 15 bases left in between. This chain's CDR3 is CASSLRQARSSYNSPLHF. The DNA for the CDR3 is TGTGCCAGCAGCTTGAGACAGGCCAGAAGCTCCTATAATTCACCCCTCCACTTT.

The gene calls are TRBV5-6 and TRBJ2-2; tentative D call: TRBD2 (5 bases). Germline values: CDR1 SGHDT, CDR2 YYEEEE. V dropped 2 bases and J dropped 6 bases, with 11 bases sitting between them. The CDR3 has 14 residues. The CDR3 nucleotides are TGTGCCAGCAGCTTACCGACGGGGTCCGGGGAGCTGTTTTTT. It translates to CASSLPTGSGELFF.

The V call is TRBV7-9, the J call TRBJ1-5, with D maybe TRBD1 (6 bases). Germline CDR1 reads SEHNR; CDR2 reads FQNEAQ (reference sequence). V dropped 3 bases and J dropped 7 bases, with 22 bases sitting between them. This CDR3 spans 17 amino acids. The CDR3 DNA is TGTGCCAGCAGCTTTGGGGGGGCGCGTGGGGATAGCCAGCCCCAGCATTTT. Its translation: CASSFGGARGDSQPQHF.

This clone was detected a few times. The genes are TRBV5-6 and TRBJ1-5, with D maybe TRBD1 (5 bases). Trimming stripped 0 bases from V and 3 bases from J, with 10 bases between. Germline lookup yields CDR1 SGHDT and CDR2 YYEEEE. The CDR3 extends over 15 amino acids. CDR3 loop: CASSLAEGANQPQHF. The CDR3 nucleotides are TGTGCCAGCAGCTTGGCGGAAGGGGCCAATCAGCCCCAGCATTTT.

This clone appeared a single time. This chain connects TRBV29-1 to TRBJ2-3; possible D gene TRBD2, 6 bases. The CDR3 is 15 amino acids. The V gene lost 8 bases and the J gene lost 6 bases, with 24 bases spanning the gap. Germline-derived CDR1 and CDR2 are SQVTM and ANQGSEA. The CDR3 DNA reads TGCAGCTCCGCAGAAACTAGCCGGGGAGGTGATACGCAGTATTTT. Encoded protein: CSSAETSRGGDTQYF.

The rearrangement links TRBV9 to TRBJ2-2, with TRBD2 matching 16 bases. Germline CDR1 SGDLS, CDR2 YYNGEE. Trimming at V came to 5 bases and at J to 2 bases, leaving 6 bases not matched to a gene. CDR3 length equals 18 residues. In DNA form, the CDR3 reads TGTGCCAGCAGATCCGGGACTAGCGGGGGGGCTAACACCGGGGAGCTGTTTTTT. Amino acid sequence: CASRSGTSGGANTGELFF.

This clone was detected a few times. The CDR3 loop reads CASTQGGGVETQYF. CDR3 in DNA: TGTGCCAGCACTCAAGGGGGTGGCGTAGAGACCCAGTACTTC. This chain links TRBV6-5 with TRBJ2-5, with a tentative D call TRBD1 (6 bases). The CDR3 sequence is 14 residues long. Trimming took 7 bases from V and 4 from J, leaving 16 bases between them. Germline V CDR1 and CDR2: MNHEY, SVGAGI.

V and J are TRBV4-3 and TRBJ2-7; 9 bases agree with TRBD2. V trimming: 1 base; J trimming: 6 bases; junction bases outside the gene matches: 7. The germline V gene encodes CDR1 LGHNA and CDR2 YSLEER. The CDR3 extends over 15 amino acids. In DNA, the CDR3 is TGCGCCAGCAGCCAAGTTGCGGGGGGGCTGGGCGAGCAGTACTTC. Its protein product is CASSQVAGGLGEQYF.

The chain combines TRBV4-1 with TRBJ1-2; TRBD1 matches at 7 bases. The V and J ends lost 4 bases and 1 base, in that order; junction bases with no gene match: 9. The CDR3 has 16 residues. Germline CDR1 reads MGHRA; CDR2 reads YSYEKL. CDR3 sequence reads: CASSPRTGDYNYGYTF. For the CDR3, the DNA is TGCGCCAGCAGCCCCCGGACAGGAGATTATAACTATGGCTACACCTTC.